One and the same sample provided the 28 T cell receptor beta chains below, sequenced in a study of control samples from healthy donors and cancer patients. Some clones are missing from TCRdb's copy, which holds only in-frame ones; the method was immunoSEQ multiplex PCR. Of tens of thousands of clones listed, approximately 89% are singletons. The sample taken for sequencing was PBMCs. All receptors come from a man aged 35-49 years with colorectal cancer.

This clone occurred a few times. The CDR3 loop is CASSEQETQYF. The CDR3 DNA reads as TGTGCCAGCAGCGAACAAGAGACCCAGTACTTC. The chain recombines TRBV7-9 with TRBJ2-5; D not certain. Germline CDR1 is SEHNR and CDR2 is FQNEAQ (reference sequence). V was clipped by 5 bases and J by 2 bases, with 3 bases between them. The CDR3 totals 11 residues.

The chain couples TRBV6-2 or TRBV6-3 to TRBJ2-5, with TRBD2 matching 15 bases. This CDR3 region has 15 residues. Germline V gene sequence: CDR1 MNHEY, CDR2 SVGEGT. J was trimmed by 5 bases and V by 4 bases; bases with no gene match: 2. CDR3 DNA sequence: TGTGCCAGCAGTTGGACTAGCGGGAGGGTGGAGACCCAGTACTTC. Translation: CASSWTSGRVETQYF.

The chain couples TRBV27 to TRBJ2-2; 7 positions match TRBD1. The CDR3 runs 14 residues. With 5 bases clipped from V and 5 bases from J, the junction kept 5 bases outside the gene matches. CDR1 is MNHEY, CDR2 SMNVEV, per germline (reference sequence). The CDR3 DNA reads as TGTGCCAGCAGTCCTGACAGGGAAACCGGGGAGCTGTTTTTT. Translating it yields CASSPDRETGELFF.

The chain couples TRBV20-1 to TRBJ2-1, with D perhaps matching TRBD1 (5 bases). Trimming stripped 8 bases from V and 1 base from J, with 6 bases between. This CDR3 spans 11 amino acids. Germline-derived CDR1 and CDR2 are DFQATT and SNEGSKA (reference sequence). The CDR3 sequence is CSQGSYNEQFF. CDR3 nucleotides: TGCAGTCAGGGTTCCTACAATGAGCAGTTCTTC.

On this clone: The sample contains more than one DNA sequence encoding this CDR3. The chain carries TRBV28 and TRBJ1-1; 8 bases line up with TRBD1. Per the germline V gene, CDR1 is MDHEN and CDR2 is SYDVKM. V dropped 6 bases and J dropped 8; count of bases not matched to a gene: 17. The CDR3 extends over 16 amino acids. The chain's CDR3 is CASSEQGQGARTEAFF. CDR3 coding DNA: TGTGCCAGCAGCGAACAAGGGCAGGGGGCACGGACCGAAGCTTTCTTT.

The chain uses TRBV9 and TRBJ2-7; TRBD1 aligns across 8 bases. The CDR3 spans 15 residues. With 2 bases clipped from V and 3 bases from J, the junction kept 7 bases outside the gene matches. The V gene's germline CDR1 is SGDLS and CDR2 YYNGEE. DNA of the CDR3: TGTGCCAGCAGCGTTGGCTCGGGACAGGTCTACGAGCAGTACTTC. Translating it yields CASSVGSGQVYEQYF.

The chain recombines TRBV7-2 with TRBJ2-7; 7 nucleotides align to TRBD2. V shed 5 bases and J 5 bases; nucleotides not matched to a gene: 9. Germline V gene lookup returns CDR1 SGHTA and CDR2 FQGNSA. This CDR3 spans 14 amino acids. As DNA, the CDR3 is TGTGCCAGCAGCCTGGGAGGGCCCCACCACGAGCAGTACTTC. Translation gives CASSLGGPHHEQYF. The variable domain in full, completed from reference TRBV7-2 and TRBJ2-7, reads GAGVSQSPSNKVTEKGKDVELRCDPISGHTALYWYRQSLGQGLEFLIYFQGNSAPDKSGLPSDRFSAERTGGSVSTLTIQRTQQEDSAVYLCASSLGGPHHEQYFGPGTRLTVT.

This chain links TRBV10-3 with TRBJ2-1, with D perhaps given as TRBD1 or TRBD2 (5 bases each). V shed 3 bases and J shed 4 bases, with 16 bases lying between them. This CDR3 comprises 16 residues. Germline values: CDR1 ENHRY, CDR2 SYGVKD. The CDR3 region has the DNA TGTGCCATCAGTGAAAATCAGGGACCCCCATACAATGAGCAGTTCTTC. Translating gives CAISENQGPPYNEQFF.

The table lists this clone with a few counts. DNA for the CDR3: TGTGCCAGCAGCTTAGTTATGAACACTGAAGCTTTCTTT. Encoded protein: CASSLVMNTEAFF. The chain employs TRBV7-2 and TRBJ1-1; D unclear. Trimming pared 1 base from V and 0 bases from J, leaving 3 bases between. Germline V gene lookup returns CDR1 SGHTA and CDR2 FQGNSA. The CDR3 is made up of 13 amino acids.

The chain recombines TRBV5-4 with TRBJ1-5; D gene ambiguous. V lost 4 bases, J lost 2 bases, and 7 bases lay in between. This CDR3 region has 13 residues. Germline V gene lookup returns CDR1 SGHNT and CDR2 YYREEE (reference sequence). The CDR3, as DNA: TGTGCCAGCAGCCCTGACGGCAATCAGCCCCAGCATTTT. As protein: CASSPDGNQPQHF.

The genes are TRBV9 and TRBJ2-7; TRBD1 matches at 9 bases. CDR3 size: 13 residues. Germline V CDR1 and CDR2: SGDLS, YYNGEE. J lost 3 bases, V lost 3 bases, and 1 base had no gene match. CDR3 DNA sequence: TGTGCCAGCAGCGGGGGACAGGGCTACGAGCAGTACTTC. Protein product: CASSGGQGYEQYF.

This chain joins TRBV30 and TRBJ1-2; 8 bases fit TRBD1. Germline loops: CDR1 GTSNPN, CDR2 SVGIG (reference sequence). The CDR3 contains 14 residues. The V and J ends lost 2 bases and 4 bases, in that order; junction bases with no gene match: 6. This CDR3 reads CAWSLPGQVYGYTF. The CDR3 DNA reads TGTGCCTGGAGTCTTCCGGGACAGGTCTATGGCTACACCTTC.

The CDR3 DNA sequence: TGTGCCAGCTCACCGGTTCCGGGACAGGGAAAGGCCGGGGAGCTGTTTTTT. Its protein is CASSPVPGQGKAGELFF. The chain couples TRBV18 to TRBJ2-2, with 9 bases aligning to TRBD1. This CDR3 is built from 17 residues. The germline gives CDR1 KGHSH, CDR2 LQKENI. The ends lost 3 bases at V and 6 bases at J; junction bases unmatched: 11.

The rearrangement joins TRBV10-3 to TRBJ1-1; D is perhaps TRBD1 (5 bases). CDR1 is ENHRY and CDR2 is SYGVKD in the germline V gene. The ends were cut back, 0 bases at V and 7 bases at J, with 9 bases in the middle. The CDR3 is made up of 13 amino acids. The chain's CDR3 is CAISESGELEAFF. The CDR3 DNA sequence: TGTGCCATCAGTGAGTCGGGGGAGCTTGAAGCTTTCTTT.

This clone was found once. This chain links TRBV12-3 or TRBV12-4 with TRBJ1-1, with TRBD1 as a possible D gene (5 bases). Between the trimmed V and J ends, which lost 3 bases and 6 bases, there was a span of 11 bases. The CDR3 has 13 residues. The CDR3 coding sequence is TGTGCCAGCAGTTTCGGGGCCGTGGCTGAAGCTTTCTTT. The encoded protein is CASSFGAVAEAFF.

This clone came up a few times. This chain links TRBV9 with TRBJ2-3; 8 positions agree with TRBD2. The CDR3 totals 15 residues. Trimming removed 0 bases from V and 0 bases from J; junction bases left unmatched: 0. Per the germline V gene, CDR1 is SGDLS and CDR2 is YYNGEE. DNA for the CDR3: TGTGCCAGCAGCGTAGCGGGAGGGAGCACAGATACGCAGTATTTT. This gives the protein CASSVAGGSTDTQYF.

V and J are TRBV5-6 and TRBJ2-7, with 9 bases lining up with TRBD1. Germline trimming cut 4 bases from V and 2 bases from J; bases unmatched to any gene: 7. This CDR3 region has 15 residues. The germline CDR1 and CDR2 sequences are SGHDT and YYEEEE. DNA of the CDR3: TGTGCCAGCAGCACCGGGACAGGGCAAACCTACGAGCAGTACTTC. Its translation: CASSTGTGQTYEQYF.

The V gene is TRBV27, the J gene TRBJ2-7; TRBD1 aligns across 8 bases. Trimming cost V 2 bases and J 7 bases; bases outside gene matches: 7. Germline V lookup: CDR1 MNHEY, CDR2 SMNVEV (reference sequence). The CDR3 contains 14 residues. The CDR3 nucleotides read TGTGCCAGCAGTTTAAGGACAGGGTGGAGTGAGCAGTACTTC. This sequence encodes CASSLRTGWSEQYF.

The rearrangement links TRBV5-1 to TRBJ1-2, with 8 bases matching TRBD1. V lost 5 bases to trimming and J lost 1 base; unmatched junction nucleotides: 4. CDR1 SGHRS and CDR2 YFSETQ come from the germline V gene. The CDR3 is 14 residues long. In DNA, the CDR3 is TGCGCCAGCAGTAATGACAGGGGTAACTATGGCTACACCTTC. Translating gives CASSNDRGNYGYTF.

The J gene is TRBJ2-1, the V gene TRBV10-3, with D perhaps TRBD2 (6 bases). The CDR3 is 14 residues long. Germline V CDR1 and CDR2: ENHRY, SYGVKD. V lost 6 bases to trimming and J lost 5 bases, with 14 bases between them. In DNA, the CDR3 is TGTGCCATCAGAGGAGGGCGTGAGGACAATGAGCAGTTCTTC. Translation: CAIRGGREDNEQFF.

The gene calls are TRBV13 and TRBJ2-7; 12 bases are a match to TRBD2. This CDR3 comprises 15 residues. Germline CDR1 reads PRHDT; CDR2 reads FYEKMQ (reference sequence). After removal of 3 bases from V and 4 bases from J, the junction contained 4 bases not matched to a gene. CDR3 sequence (DNA): TGTGCCAGCAGCTTGAGTACTAGCGGGAGGTACGAGCAGTACTTC. Its protein product is CASSLSTSGRYEQYF. Based on the CDR3 plus reference TRBV13 and TRBJ2-7, the full variable domain is AAGVIQSPRHLIKEKRETATLKCYPIPRHDTVYWYQQGPGQDPQFLISFYEKMQSDKGSIPDRFSAQQFSDYHSELNMSSLELGDSALYFCASSLSTSGRYEQYFGPGTRLTVT.

The chain joins TRBV7-9 to TRBJ2-1; TRBD1 matches at 8 bases. V shed 4 bases, J shed 4 bases, and the junction held 6 bases outside the gene matches. This CDR3 is built from 15 residues. Germline CDR1 reads SEHNR; CDR2 reads FQNEAQ (reference sequence). CDR3 DNA sequence: TGTGCCAGCAGCTCCTGGACAGGGAGATACAATGAGCAGTTCTTC. Protein sequence: CASSSWTGRYNEQFF.

The chain joins TRBV7-8 to TRBJ2-1, with 8 bases fitting TRBD1. The germline V gene has CDR1 SGHVS and CDR2 FQNEAQ. J was trimmed by 3 bases and V by 2 bases; bases with no gene match: 6. The CDR3 contains 16 residues. The CDR3 region is CASSLRTGLDYNEQFF. The DNA for the CDR3 is TGTGCCAGCAGCTTACGGACAGGGCTTGACTACAATGAGCAGTTCTTC. Filled out from reference TRBV7-8 and TRBJ2-1, the complete variable domain reads GAGVSQSPRYKVAKRGQDVALRCDPISGHVSLFWYQQALGQGPEFLTYFQNEAQLDKSGLPSDRFFAERPEGSVSTLKIQRTQQEDSAVYLCASSLRTGLDYNEQFFGPGTRLTVL.

The count of this clone is one. The V gene is TRBV2, the J gene TRBJ2-3; the D is unclear. The germline V gene has CDR1 SNHLY and CDR2 FYNNEI. The CDR3 runs 14 residues. V shed 2 bases and J shed 3 bases, with 9 bases lying between them. The CDR3 region has the DNA TGTGCCAGCAGTGAACAGTTTAGGACAGATACGCAGTATTTT. It yields the protein CASSEQFRTDTQYF.

This clone was counted once. J is TRBJ1-3 and V is TRBV30; no reliable D call. Germline V gene data show CDR1 as GTSNPN and CDR2 as SVGIG (reference sequence). V gave up 5 bases and J gave up 3 bases, with 5 bases separating them. This CDR3 is 11 amino acids long. The CDR3 bases are TGTGCCTGGGGGGTTGGAAACACCATATATTTT. Translation gives CAWGVGNTIYF.

The gene calls are TRBV11-2 and TRBJ2-7, with D perhaps TRBD2 (6 bases). Germline V gives CDR1 SGHAT, CDR2 FQNNGV. The CDR3 loop spans 14 amino acids. V dropped 3 bases and J dropped 4 bases, with 13 bases sitting between them. CDR3 residues: CASSFPGGTYEQYF. The DNA of the CDR3 is TGTGCCAGCAGCTTCCCTGGGGGGACTTACGAGCAGTACTTC.

The V call is TRBV28, the J call TRBJ1-2, with 9 positions matching TRBD1. The CDR3 has 17 residues. Unmatched junction bases numbered 17, after V lost 4 bases and J lost 8 bases. Germline loops: CDR1 MDHEN, CDR2 SYDVKM. The CDR3 DNA follows: TGTGCCAGCAGTTCCTACCCGACAGGGGGGAAAACTGACGGCTACACCTTC. It encodes CASSSYPTGGKTDGYTF.

The chain is built from TRBV21-1 and TRBJ2-1; no DNA check was done on the table's D call, TRBD2. TRBV21-1 is flagged as a pseudogene. This CDR3 spans 18 amino acids. CDR3 sequence reads: CASSIAVAGGPCFNEQFF. In nucleotides, the CDR3 is TGTGCCAGCAGCATCGCGGTAGCGGGAGGGCCTTGTTTCAATGAGCAGTTCTTC.